Reported below is one TCR beta chain. It has no known antigen specificity. Base qualities are not provided; no much larger clone lies one nucleotide away. Libraries were made using 5' RACE. Sequencing relied on an Illumina HiSeq 2500. A second PCR of roughly 7 to 12 cycles was run with a J-beta primer mix and a sample-barcoded 5' primer. A unique molecular identifier was introduced onto each TCR beta cDNA molecule by a template-switch 5' adaptor carrying 12 random nucleotides. Each sample yielded at least 3 million CDR3-containing paired-end reads. All of the RNA was converted into first-strand cDNA using the Mint cDNA synthesis kit, with a TRBC-specific oligonucleotide serving as the primer. After uracil-DNA glycosylase treatment, a first 18-cycle PCR used universal primers M1SS and BC2_uni_R on all cDNA. In the source study's methods: For normalization, 1 million high-quality reads were randomly selected from each sample, with every read carrying a distinct molecular identifier. Reads sharing molecular identifiers were discarded rather than binned into consensus sequences. MiTCR, set to a Q25 quality threshold and the strictest error-elimination algorithm, was used for CDR3 identification, clonotype clustering and error correction. A nonparametric unseen species model with Euler transformation was used to estimate lower-bound total TCR beta diversity. In TCRdb, the public reads were trimmed at Q25 with fastp and aligned with MiXCR, with productive beta chains retained. Entries that share a CDR3 protein sequence are merged under the most common genes and DNA. In this record, the V and J calls reflect TCRdb's handling and not the investigators' own analysis. This sample comprises under 2 million distinct CDR3 sequences, roughly a third of them detected only once. The ten largest clones add up to about 11% of the sample.

The sample belongs to a study of blood T cells in healthy people across ages (dated by TCRdb to between 2014 and 2017). Notes on the research overall: In model experiments, template switching captured roughly one uniquely barcoded TCR beta cDNA molecule for every two T cells. Donors of different ages were randomly distributed across sequencing lanes to avoid experimental bias. Two additional independent replicas of 1 million unique cDNA reads from the same blood draw were analyzed for two donors (one aged 18 to 29 and one aged 80 or older). To track age-related changes in TCR beta repertoire diversity, the study relied on deep sequencing normalized with unique cDNA molecular identifiers. The donors were split into four age groups: young (average around 17 years), middle-aged (over 35), aged (62) and long-lived (roughly 80). Study-wide conclusions, independent of this receptor: Because profiling used bulk unsorted PBMCs, naive and antigen-experienced compartments could not be compared conclusively. There was a strong correlation between observed TCR beta diversity and the percentage of naive T cells measured by flow cytometry. Compared with the aged group, the long-lived group had more naive CD4+ T cells, fewer expanded clones and increased TCR diversity, a pattern suggesting age selection. Estimates of total diversity based on one million sequenced T cells were regarded as lower bounds and as underestimates. Because the CMV infection status of the donors was unknown, age-related changes in expanded clonotypes may potentially have been confounded. As age increased, observed TCR beta diversity per million T cells dropped in a roughly linear way, and a significant reduction was already evident by age 40.

The junction carries 20 bases between V and J, which are trimmed by 5 bases and 6 bases respectively. CDR1 SGHTA and CDR2 FQGTGA were looked up in the germline V gene. From its cysteine to its phenylalanine, the CDR3 spans 15 amino acids. CDR3 DNA is the only sequence kept; it has 45 bases, read in frame from the first base. Donors were 40 or so systemically healthy Caucasian individuals from Russia aged roughly 6 to 90 years. Each donor gave 9.5 to 10 milliliters of peripheral blood, drawn into EDTA-treated Vacutainer tubes. Ficoll-Paque density-gradient centrifugation was used to isolate PBMCs, with at least 6.5 million per sample. Trizol reagent was used to extract total RNA from PBMCs, with at least 5.5 micrograms per sample. For every donor, flow cytometry on a PBMC aliquot measured the percentage of naive CD45RAhigh/CD27high T cells.

This receptor was taken from a woman aged 25 to 39 in good health. Source material: blood. The sequence is built from TRBV7-3 and TRBJ2-7, with TRBD1 tentatively as D gene (5 bases match). The CDR3 loop reads CASSQVSGKTGEQYF. In nucleotides, the sequence is TGTGCCAGCAGCCAAGTGTCAGGGAAGACCGGCGAGCAGTACTTC.